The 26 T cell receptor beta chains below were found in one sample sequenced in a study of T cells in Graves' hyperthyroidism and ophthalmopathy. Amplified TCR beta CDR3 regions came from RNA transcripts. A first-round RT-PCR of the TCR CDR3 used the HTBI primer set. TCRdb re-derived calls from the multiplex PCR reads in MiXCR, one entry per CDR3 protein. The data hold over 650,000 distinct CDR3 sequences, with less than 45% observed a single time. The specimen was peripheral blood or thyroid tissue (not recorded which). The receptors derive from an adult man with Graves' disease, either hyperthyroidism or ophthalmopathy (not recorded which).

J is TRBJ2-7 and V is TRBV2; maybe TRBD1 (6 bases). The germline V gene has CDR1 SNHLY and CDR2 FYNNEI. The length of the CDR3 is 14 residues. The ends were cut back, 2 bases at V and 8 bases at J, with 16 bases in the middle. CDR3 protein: CASSERGNQPQQYF. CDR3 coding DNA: TGTGCCAGCAGTGAAAGGGGGAATCAGCCCCAGCAGTACTTC. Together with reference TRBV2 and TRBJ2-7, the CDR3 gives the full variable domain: EPEVTQTPSHQVTQMGQEVILRCVPISNHLYFYWYRQILGQKVEFLVSFYNNEISEKSEIFDDQFSVERPDGSNFTLKIRSTKLEDSAMYFCASSERGNQPQQYFGPGTRLTVT.

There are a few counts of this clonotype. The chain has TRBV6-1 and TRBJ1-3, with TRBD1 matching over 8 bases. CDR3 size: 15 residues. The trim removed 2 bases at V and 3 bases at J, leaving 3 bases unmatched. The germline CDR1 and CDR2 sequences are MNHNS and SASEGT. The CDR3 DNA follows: TGTGCCAGCAGTGAATGGACAGGGAATGGAAACACCATATATTTT. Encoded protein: CASSEWTGNGNTIYF.

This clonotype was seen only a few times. The CDR3 nucleotides read TGTGCCAGCAGTGAAAGGCGGGGGGAACGGGAGACCCAGTACTTC. It specifies CASSERRGERETQYF. The chain couples TRBV2 to TRBJ2-5; 8 bases line up with TRBD2. The trim removed 2 bases at V and 5 bases at J, leaving 7 bases unmatched. Germline loops: CDR1 SNHLY, CDR2 FYNNEI. The CDR3 length is 15 residues.

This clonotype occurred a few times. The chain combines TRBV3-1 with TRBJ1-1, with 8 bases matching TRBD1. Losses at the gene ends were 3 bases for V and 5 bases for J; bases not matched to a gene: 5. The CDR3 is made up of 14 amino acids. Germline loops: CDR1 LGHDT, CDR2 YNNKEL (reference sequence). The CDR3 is CASSQTGASTEAFF. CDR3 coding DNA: TGTGCCAGCAGCCAGACAGGGGCGTCGACTGAAGCTTTCTTT.

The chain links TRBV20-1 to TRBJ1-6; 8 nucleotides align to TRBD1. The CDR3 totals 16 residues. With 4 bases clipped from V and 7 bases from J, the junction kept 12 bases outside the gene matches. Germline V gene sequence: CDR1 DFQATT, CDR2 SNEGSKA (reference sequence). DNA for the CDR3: TGCAGTGCTATCCCGACCCAGGGGGCCTGGAATTCACCCCTCCACTTT. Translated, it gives CSAIPTQGAWNSPLHF.

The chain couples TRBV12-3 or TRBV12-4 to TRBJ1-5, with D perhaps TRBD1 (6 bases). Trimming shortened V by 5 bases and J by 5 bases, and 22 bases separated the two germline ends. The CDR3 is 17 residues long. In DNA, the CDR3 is TGTGCCAGCAGTCCCATTGCCGGGACATACGAAGATCAGCCCCAGCATTTT. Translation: CASSPIAGTYEDQPQHF.

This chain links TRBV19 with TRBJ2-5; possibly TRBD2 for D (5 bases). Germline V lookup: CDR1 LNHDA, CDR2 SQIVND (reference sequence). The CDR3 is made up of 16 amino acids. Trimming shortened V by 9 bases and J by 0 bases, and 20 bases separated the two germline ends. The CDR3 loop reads CASTPSRGFHQETQYF. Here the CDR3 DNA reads TGTGCCAGCACCCCTTCCCGGGGTTTTCACCAAGAGACCCAGTACTTC. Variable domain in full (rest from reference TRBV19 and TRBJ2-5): DGGITQSPKYLFRKEGQNVTLSCEQNLNHDAMYWYRQDPGQGLRLIYYSQIVNDFQKGDIAEGYSVSREKKESFPLTVTSAQKNPTAFYLCASTPSRGFHQETQYFGPGTRLLVL.

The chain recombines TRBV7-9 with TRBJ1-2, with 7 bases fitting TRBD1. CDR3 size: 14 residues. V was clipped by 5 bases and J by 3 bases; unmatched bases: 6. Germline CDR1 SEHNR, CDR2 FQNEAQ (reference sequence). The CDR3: CASSQLGTDYGYTF. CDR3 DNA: TGTGCCAGCAGCCAACTCGGGACAGACTATGGCTACACCTTC.

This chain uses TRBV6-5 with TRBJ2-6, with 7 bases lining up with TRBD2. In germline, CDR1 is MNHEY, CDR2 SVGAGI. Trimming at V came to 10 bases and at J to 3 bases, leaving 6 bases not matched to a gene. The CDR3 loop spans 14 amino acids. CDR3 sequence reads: CATLAGYGANVLTF. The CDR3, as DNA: TGTGCCACCTTAGCGGGTTATGGGGCCAACGTCCTGACTTTC.

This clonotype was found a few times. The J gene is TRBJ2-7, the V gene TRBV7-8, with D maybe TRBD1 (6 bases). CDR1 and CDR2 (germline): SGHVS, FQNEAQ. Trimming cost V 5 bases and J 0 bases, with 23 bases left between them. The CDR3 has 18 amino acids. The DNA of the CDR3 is TGTGCCAGCAGCCAAGATAAGACAGGTCCCCAGAGCTCCTACGAGCAGTACTTC. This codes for CASSQDKTGPQSSYEQYF.

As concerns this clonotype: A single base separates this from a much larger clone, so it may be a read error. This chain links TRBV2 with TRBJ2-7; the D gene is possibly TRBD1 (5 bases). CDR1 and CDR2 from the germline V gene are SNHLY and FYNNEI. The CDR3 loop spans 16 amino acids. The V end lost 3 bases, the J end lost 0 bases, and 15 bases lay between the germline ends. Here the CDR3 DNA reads TGTGCCAGCAGTGAGTCGGCGAGGCAGGGCTCCTACGAGCAGTACTTC. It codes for CASSESARQGSYEQYF.

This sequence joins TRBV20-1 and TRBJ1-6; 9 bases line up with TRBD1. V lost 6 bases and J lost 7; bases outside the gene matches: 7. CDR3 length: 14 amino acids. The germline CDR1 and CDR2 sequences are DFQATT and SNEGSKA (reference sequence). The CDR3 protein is CSAGPGQGNSPLHF. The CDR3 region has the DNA TGCAGTGCGGGACCGGGACAGGGCAATTCACCCCTCCACTTT.

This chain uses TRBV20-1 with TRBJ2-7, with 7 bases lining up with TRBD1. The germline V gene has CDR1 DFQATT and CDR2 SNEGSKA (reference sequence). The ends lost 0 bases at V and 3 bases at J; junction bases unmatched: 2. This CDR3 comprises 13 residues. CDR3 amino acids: CSARDGTDYEQYF. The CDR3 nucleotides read TGCAGTGCTAGAGATGGGACAGACTACGAGCAGTACTTC.

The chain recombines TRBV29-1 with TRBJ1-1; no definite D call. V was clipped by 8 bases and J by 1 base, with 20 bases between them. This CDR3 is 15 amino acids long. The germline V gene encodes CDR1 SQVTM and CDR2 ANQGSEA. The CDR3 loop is CSLESPVIGNTEAFF. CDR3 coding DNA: TGCAGCTTAGAGTCACCGGTTATTGGGAACACTGAAGCTTTCTTT.

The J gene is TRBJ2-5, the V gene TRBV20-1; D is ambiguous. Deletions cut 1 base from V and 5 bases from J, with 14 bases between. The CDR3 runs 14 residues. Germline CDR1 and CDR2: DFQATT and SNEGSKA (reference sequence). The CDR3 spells CSARGGSPRETQYF. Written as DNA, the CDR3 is TGCAGTGCTAGAGGCGGTTCTCCCCGGGAGACCCAGTACTTC.

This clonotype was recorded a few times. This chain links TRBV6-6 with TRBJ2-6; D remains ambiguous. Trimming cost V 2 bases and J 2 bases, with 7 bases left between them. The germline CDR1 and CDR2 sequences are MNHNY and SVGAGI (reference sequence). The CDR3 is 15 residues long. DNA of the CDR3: TGTGCCAGCAGTTACCCTGGGCCTGGGGCCAACGTCCTGACTTTC. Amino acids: CASSYPGPGANVLTF.

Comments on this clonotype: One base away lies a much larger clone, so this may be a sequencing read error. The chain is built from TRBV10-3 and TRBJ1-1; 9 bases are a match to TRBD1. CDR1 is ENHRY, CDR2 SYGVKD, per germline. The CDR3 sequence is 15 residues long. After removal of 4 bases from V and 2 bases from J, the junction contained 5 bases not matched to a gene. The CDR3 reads CAISGTGGLNTEAFF. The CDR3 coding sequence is TGTGCCATCAGTGGCACAGGGGGCCTCAACACTGAAGCTTTCTTT.

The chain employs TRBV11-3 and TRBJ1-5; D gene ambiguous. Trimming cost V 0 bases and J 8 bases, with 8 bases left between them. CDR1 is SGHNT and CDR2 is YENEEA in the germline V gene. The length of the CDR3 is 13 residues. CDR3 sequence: CASSLDRGKPQHF. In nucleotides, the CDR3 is TGTGCCAGCAGCTTAGATCGAGGCAAGCCCCAGCATTTT.

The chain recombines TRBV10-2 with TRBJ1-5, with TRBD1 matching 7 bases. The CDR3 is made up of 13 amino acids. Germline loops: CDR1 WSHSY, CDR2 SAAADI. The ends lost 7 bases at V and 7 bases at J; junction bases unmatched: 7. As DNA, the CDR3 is TGCGCCAGCATTCGACAGGGTGGACAGCCCCAGCATTTT. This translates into CASIRQGGQPQHF.

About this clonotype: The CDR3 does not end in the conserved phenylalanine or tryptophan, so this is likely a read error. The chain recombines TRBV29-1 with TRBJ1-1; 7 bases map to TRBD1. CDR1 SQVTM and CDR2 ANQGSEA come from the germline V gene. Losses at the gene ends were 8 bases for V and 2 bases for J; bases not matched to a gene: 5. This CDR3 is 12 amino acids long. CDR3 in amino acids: CSLGTANTEAFL. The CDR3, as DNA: TGCAGCTTGGGGACAGCTAACACTGAAGCTTTCCTT.

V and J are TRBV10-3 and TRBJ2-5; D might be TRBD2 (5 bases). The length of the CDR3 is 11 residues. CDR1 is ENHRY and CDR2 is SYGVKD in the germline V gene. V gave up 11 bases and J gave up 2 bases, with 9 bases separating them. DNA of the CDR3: TGTGCCGGCCGGGGACAAGAGACCCAGTACTTC. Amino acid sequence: CAGRGQETQYF.

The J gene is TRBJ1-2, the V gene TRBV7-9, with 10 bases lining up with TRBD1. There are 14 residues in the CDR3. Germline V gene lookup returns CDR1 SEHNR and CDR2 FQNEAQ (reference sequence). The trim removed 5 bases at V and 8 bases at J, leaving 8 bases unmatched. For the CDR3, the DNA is TGTGCCAGCAGCACGCGACAGGGGGCCGGCGGCTACACCTTC. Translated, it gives CASSTRQGAGGYTF.

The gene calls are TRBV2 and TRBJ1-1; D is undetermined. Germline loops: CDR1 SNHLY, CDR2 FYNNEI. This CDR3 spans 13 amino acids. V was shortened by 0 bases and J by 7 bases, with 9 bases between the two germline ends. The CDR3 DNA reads TGTGCCAGCAGTGAAGCGCGGGGTTATGAAGCTTTCTTT. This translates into CASSEARGYEAFF. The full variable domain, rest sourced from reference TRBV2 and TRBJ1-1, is EPEVTQTPSHQVTQMGQEVILRCVPISNHLYFYWYRQILGQKVEFLVSFYNNEISEKSEIFDDQFSVERPDGSNFTLKIRSTKLEDSAMYFCASSEARGYEAFFGQGTRLTVV.

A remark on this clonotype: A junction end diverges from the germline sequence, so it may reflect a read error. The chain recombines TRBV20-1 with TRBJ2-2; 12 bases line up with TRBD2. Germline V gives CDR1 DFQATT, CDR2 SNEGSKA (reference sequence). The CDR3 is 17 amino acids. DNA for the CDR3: TGCAATGCTAGTTTCCCTAGCGGGAGGGCCTCGGACGGGGAGCTGTTTTTT. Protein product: CNASFPSGRASDGELFF.

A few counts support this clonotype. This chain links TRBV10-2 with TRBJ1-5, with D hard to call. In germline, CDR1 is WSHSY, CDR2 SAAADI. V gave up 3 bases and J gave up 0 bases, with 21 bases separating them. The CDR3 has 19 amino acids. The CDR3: CASSDPGPPGNYSNQPQHF. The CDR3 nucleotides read TGCGCCAGCAGTGACCCAGGCCCCCCAGGAAACTATAGCAATCAGCCCCAGCATTTT.

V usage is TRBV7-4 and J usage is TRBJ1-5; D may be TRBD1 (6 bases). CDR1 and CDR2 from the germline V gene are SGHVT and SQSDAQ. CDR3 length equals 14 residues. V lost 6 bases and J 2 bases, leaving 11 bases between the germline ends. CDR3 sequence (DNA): TGTGCCAGCAGTTTACACAGGGGCAATCAGCCCCAGCATTTT. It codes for CASSLHRGNQPQHF.